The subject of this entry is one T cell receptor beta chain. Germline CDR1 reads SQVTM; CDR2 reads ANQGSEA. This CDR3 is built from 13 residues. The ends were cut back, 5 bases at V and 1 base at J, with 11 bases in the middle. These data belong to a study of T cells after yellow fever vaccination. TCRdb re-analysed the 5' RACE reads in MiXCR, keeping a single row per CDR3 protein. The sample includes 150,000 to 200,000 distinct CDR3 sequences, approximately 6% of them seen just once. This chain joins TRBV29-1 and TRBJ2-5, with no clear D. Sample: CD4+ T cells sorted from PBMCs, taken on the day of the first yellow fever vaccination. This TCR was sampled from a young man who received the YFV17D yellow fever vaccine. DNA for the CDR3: TGCAGCGTTCATAGTTCCAGCCAAGAGACCCAGTACTTC. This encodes CSVHSSSQETQYF. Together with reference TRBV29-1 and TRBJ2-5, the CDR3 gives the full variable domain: SAVISQKPSRDICQRGTSLTIQCQVDSQVTMMFWYRQQPGQSLTLIATANQGSEATYESGFVIDKFPISRPNLTFSTLTVSNMSPEDSSIYLCSVHSSSQETQYFGPGTRLLVL.